The 18 T cell receptor beta chains reported below all come from one sample, sequenced in a study of blood T cell repertoires in COVID-19. Using immunoSEQ multiplex PCR, the repertoire was profiled, and TCRdb retains in-frame clones only, with some absent. In the table there are hundreds of thousands of clones, around 87% of which are singletons. The sample comprised peripheral blood. The receptors were gathered from a woman between 50 and 59 years old with COVID-19, enrolled during active disease.

The chain has TRBV11-2 and TRBJ2-7, with 10 positions matching TRBD1. This CDR3 is built from 15 residues. V trimming: 1 base; J trimming: 7 bases; junction bases outside the gene matches: 7. CDR1 and CDR2 (germline): SGHAT, FQNNGV. The CDR3 loop is CASSLAGTGVEEQYF. The CDR3 nucleotides are TGTGCCAGCAGCTTAGCGGGGACAGGGGTGGAAGAGCAGTACTTC.

This clone was seen once. The chain links TRBV28 to TRBJ1-5; unclear D gene. Trimming left V 3 bases short and J 0 bases short, with 18 bases between. This CDR3 has 18 amino acids. Germline CDR1 MDHEN, CDR2 SYDVKM. The CDR3 sequence is CASSFTAFKFYSNQPQHF. CDR3 nucleotides: TGTGCCAGCAGTTTTACAGCTTTTAAATTTTATAGCAATCAGCCCCAGCATTTT.

V usage is TRBV20-1 and J usage is TRBJ2-7, with 12 positions matching TRBD2. V lost 3 bases to trimming and J lost 2 bases; unmatched junction nucleotides: 2. The CDR3 runs 14 residues. Germline V gives CDR1 DFQATT, CDR2 SNEGSKA (reference sequence). The CDR3 coding sequence is TGCAGTGCTAGTACTAGCGGGAGGACCTACGAGCAGTACTTC. This codes for CSASTSGRTYEQYF.

This clone was seen a single time. The rearrangement uses TRBV25-1 and TRBJ2-7, with 7 bases identical to TRBD1. Germline CDR1 MGHDK, CDR2 SYGVNS. Unmatched junction bases numbered 7, after V lost 3 bases and J lost 11 bases. This CDR3 is built from 12 residues. CDR3 in amino acids: CASSDGTAREYF. The CDR3 DNA follows: TGTGCCAGCAGTGATGGGACAGCTCGGGAGTACTTC.

The chain carries TRBV24-1 and TRBJ2-7; 8 positions match TRBD1. Germline V gives CDR1 KGHDR, CDR2 SFDVKD. Germline trimming cut 6 bases from V and 3 bases from J; bases unmatched to any gene: 12. The CDR3 loop spans 16 amino acids. The CDR3 spells CATSRHDFGQGYEQYF. The CDR3 bases are TGTGCCACCAGTCGACATGACTTTGGACAGGGCTACGAGCAGTACTTC.

The chain joins TRBV27 to TRBJ2-2, with D possibly TRBD2 on 6 matching bases. This CDR3 has 14 amino acids. The germline gives CDR1 MNHEY, CDR2 SMNVEV (reference sequence). Trimming cost V 8 bases and J 1 base, with 11 bases left between them. The CDR3 spells CASSGTQNTGELFF. Here the CDR3 DNA reads TGTGCCAGCTCGGGGACTCAGAACACCGGGGAGCTGTTTTTT.

J is TRBJ1-2 and V is TRBV15; D gene ambiguous. From germline, CDR1 is LNHNV and CDR2 YYDKDF (reference sequence). V shed 0 bases and J shed 2 bases, with 16 bases lying between them. The CDR3 consists of 17 residues. The CDR3 DNA reads TGTGCCACCAGCAGAGATTCCGTCGCTGGCAGGAACTATGGCTACACCTTC. The encoded protein is CATSRDSVAGRNYGYTF.

CDR3 protein: CASSPRGVLVYEQYF. The DNA of the CDR3 is TGTGCCAGCAGCCCCCGGGGGGTTTTAGTCTACGAGCAGTACTTC. The chain joins TRBV3-1 (or the pseudogene TRBV3-2) to TRBJ2-7; 7 positions match TRBD2. This CDR3 is 15 amino acids long. J lost 3 bases, V lost 4 bases, and 9 bases had no gene match. CDR1 and CDR2 (germline): LGHDT, YNNKEL (reference sequence).

The V and J genes are TRBV13 and TRBJ2-7; 13 nucleotides line up with TRBD2. Germline V lookup: CDR1 PRHDT, CDR2 FYEKMQ (reference sequence). The CDR3 extends over 19 amino acids. V was pared by 3 bases and J by 3 bases, with 14 bases of the junction left unmatched. Here the CDR3 DNA reads TGTGCCAGCAGCTTTAAGGGACTAGCGGGAAGGACAAAAAACTACGAGCAGTACTTC. As protein: CASSFKGLAGRTKNYEQYF.

The CDR3: CAISESGRELDNEQFF. In nucleotides, the CDR3 is TGTGCCATCAGTGAGTCGGGGCGGGAGCTTGACAATGAGCAGTTCTTC. The rearrangement joins TRBV10-3 to TRBJ2-1; 7 nucleotides line up with TRBD2. The junction had 7 bases not matched to a gene; V was cut back by 0 bases and J by 5 bases. CDR3 size: 16 residues. Looked up from germline, CDR1 is ENHRY and CDR2 is SYGVKD.

V usage is TRBV7-9 and J usage is TRBJ2-7; D might be TRBD2 (6 bases). Per the germline V gene, CDR1 is SEHNR and CDR2 is FQNEAQ (reference sequence). The V end lost 3 bases, the J end lost 4 bases, and 13 bases lay between the germline ends. CDR3 length equals 14 residues. The CDR3, as DNA: TGTGCCAGCAGCTTTGCTGGGGGGAGGTACGAGCAGTACTTC. Translating gives CASSFAGGRYEQYF.

This chain uses TRBV7-6 with TRBJ2-7; D is perhaps TRBD1 (6 bases). CDR1 and CDR2 from the germline V gene are SGHVS and FNYEAQ. Trimming left V 2 bases short and J 3 bases short, with 17 bases between. This CDR3 has 16 amino acids. This CDR3 reads CASSLTQGRLSYEQYF. The CDR3 nucleotides read TGTGCCAGCAGCTTAACCCAGGGGAGATTGAGCTACGAGCAGTACTTC.

The chain recombines TRBV24-1 with TRBJ2-2, with 9 bases that match TRBD1. The CDR3 contains 18 residues. The V and J ends lost 2 bases and 4 bases, in that order; junction bases with no gene match: 10. The germline gives CDR1 KGHDR, CDR2 SFDVKD. CDR3 bases: TGTGCCACCAGTGATTCTCATACAGGGGGCTGGGGCACCGGGGAGCTGTTTTTT. Its translation: CATSDSHTGGWGTGELFF.

The sample holds a few counts of this clone. The chain links TRBV19 to TRBJ1-3; D is uncertain. Deletions cut 7 bases from V and 4 bases from J, with 17 bases between. The CDR3 has 15 amino acids. Germline-derived CDR1 and CDR2 are LNHDA and SQIVND (reference sequence). The CDR3 DNA sequence: TGTGCCAGTAATCCCTCTCTTCTTCTGGGAAACACCATATATTTT. It translates to CASNPSLLLGNTIYF.

In this sample, this clone turned up once. V gene TRBV5-8 combines with J gene TRBJ1-6, with 7 bases identical to TRBD1. CDR1 and CDR2 (germline): SGHTS, YDEGEE. The length of the CDR3 is 16 residues. Germline trimming cut 5 bases from V and 8 bases from J; bases unmatched to any gene: 13. The CDR3 is CASRSPGRQGYSPLHF. The CDR3 region has the DNA TGTGCCAGCAGATCCCCGGGGAGACAGGGATATTCACCCCTCCACTTT.

The rearrangement joins TRBV11-3 to TRBJ1-2; 9 positions agree with TRBD1. J gave up 8 bases and V 5 bases, and 9 bases lay outside the gene matches. CDR1 is SGHNT, CDR2 YENEEA, per germline. This CDR3 is built from 14 residues. The CDR3 DNA is TGTGCCAGCAGCGAATACAGGGGGCGGAGGGGCTACACCTTC. Protein product: CASSEYRGRRGYTF.

Concerning this clone: The identical CDR3 is also encoded by other nucleotide sequences in the sample. The chain couples TRBV19 to TRBJ2-7; 9 nucleotides agree with TRBD1. The V and J ends lost 2 bases and 3 bases, in that order; junction bases with no gene match: 5. Looked up from germline, CDR1 is LNHDA and CDR2 is SQIVND (reference sequence). The length of the CDR3 is 15 residues. CDR3 nucleotide sequence: TGTGCCAGTAGTATACCGGGACAGGGTGTCTACGAGCAGTACTTC. It yields the protein CASSIPGQGVYEQYF. The whole variable domain, remainder taken from reference TRBV19 and TRBJ2-7, is DGGITQSPKYLFRKEGQNVTLSCEQNLNHDAMYWYRQDPGQGLRLIYYSQIVNDFQKGDIAEGYSVSREKKESFPLTVTSAQKNPTAFYLCASSIPGQGVYEQYFGPGTRLTVT.

The rearrangement joins TRBV4-2 to TRBJ2-2; TRBD1 aligns across 7 bases. From germline, CDR1 is LGHNA and CDR2 YNFKEQ. The CDR3 has 14 residues. Unmatched junction bases numbered 2, after V lost 2 bases and J lost 5 bases. As DNA, the CDR3 is TGTGCCAGCAGCCAAACACAGGGGACCGGGGAGCTGTTTTTT. Translated: CASSQTQGTGELFF.